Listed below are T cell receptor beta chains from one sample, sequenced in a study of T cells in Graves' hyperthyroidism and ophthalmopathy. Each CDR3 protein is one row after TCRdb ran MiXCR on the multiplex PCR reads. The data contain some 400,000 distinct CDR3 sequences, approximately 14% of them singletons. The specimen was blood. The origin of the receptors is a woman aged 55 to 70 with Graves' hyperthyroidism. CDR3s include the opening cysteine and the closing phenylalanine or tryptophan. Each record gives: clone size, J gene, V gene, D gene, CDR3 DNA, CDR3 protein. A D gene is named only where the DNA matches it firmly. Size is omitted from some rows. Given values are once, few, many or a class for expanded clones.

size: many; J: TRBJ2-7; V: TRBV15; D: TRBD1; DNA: TGTGCCACCAAGGGACAGGGCGGTTCCTACGAGCAGTACTTC; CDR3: CATKGQGGSYEQYF
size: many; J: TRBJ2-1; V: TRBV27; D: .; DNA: TGTGCCAGCAGACTCCAGGGGGGCAATGAGCAGTTCTTC; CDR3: CASRLQGGNEQFF
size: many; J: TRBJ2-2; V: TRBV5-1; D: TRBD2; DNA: TGCGCCAGCAGCACTAGCGGGATACAGACCGGGGAGCTGTTTTTT; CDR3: CASSTSGIQTGELFF
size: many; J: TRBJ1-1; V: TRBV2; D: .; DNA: TGTGCCAGCCGTCGTATCAACACTGAAGCTTTCTTT; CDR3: CASRRINTEAFF
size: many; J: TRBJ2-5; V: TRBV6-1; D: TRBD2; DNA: TGTGCCATCCGGCGGGCGGGAGAAGAGACCCAGTACTTC; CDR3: CAIRRAGEETQYF
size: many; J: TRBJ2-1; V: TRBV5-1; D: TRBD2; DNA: TGCGCCAGCAGCTTGGTGGGACTAGGTTCCGATGAGCAGTTCTTC; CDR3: CASSLVGLGSDEQFF
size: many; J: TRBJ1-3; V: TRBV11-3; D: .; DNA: TGTGCCAGCAGCTTAACAGGGAACTCTGGAAACACCATATATTTT; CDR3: CASSLTGNSGNTIYF
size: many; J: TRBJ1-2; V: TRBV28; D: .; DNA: TGTGCCAGCGCCCGGGACGGCTATGGCTACACCTTC; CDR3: CASARDGYGYTF
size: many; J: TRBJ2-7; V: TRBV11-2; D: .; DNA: TGTGCCAGCAGCTCAGTGGGGACGGGTACCTACGAGCAGTACTTC; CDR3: CASSSVGTGTYEQYF
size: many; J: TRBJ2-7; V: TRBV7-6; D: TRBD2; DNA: TGTGCCAGCAGCGCGGGGGTGGAGCAGTACTTC; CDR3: CASSAGVEQYF
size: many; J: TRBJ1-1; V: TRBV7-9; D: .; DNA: TGTGCCAGCAGCTCCCAACAGGTCTCACCTTTTGAAGCTTTCTTT; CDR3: CASSSQQVSPFEAFF
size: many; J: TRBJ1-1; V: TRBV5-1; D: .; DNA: TGCGCCAGCAGCCAGGACGTCTTCACTGAAGCTTTCTTT; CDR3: CASSQDVFTEAFF
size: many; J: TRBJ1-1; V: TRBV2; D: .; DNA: TGTGCCAGCAGAGGACAGACCAACACTGAAGCTTTCTTT; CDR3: CASRGQTNTEAFF
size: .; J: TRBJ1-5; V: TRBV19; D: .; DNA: TGTGCCAGTAGCATCCCAACTTGGGGCAATCAGCCCCAGCATTTT; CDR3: CASSIPTWGNQPQHF
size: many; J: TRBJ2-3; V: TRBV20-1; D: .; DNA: TGCAGTGCTATAAGATCGACAGGACCCTTCAGCACAGATACGCAGTATTTT; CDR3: CSAIRSTGPFSTDTQYF
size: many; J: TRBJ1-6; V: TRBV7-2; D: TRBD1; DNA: TGTGCCAGCAGCCGGGACAGGGTAGGCAACTCACCCCTCCACTTT; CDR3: CASSRDRVGNSPLHF
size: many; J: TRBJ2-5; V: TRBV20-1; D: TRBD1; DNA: TGCAGTGCTGACAGGGTGGGGAAGACCCAGTACTTC; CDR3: CSADRVGKTQYF
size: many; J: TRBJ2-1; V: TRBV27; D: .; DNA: TGTGCCAGCAGTTTAGAGAACAGCTACAATGAGCAGTTCTTC; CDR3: CASSLENSYNEQFF
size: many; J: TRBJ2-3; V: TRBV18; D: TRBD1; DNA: TGTGCCAGCTCACCGATGACAGGGAACCCAGATACGCAGTATTTT; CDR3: CASSPMTGNPDTQYF
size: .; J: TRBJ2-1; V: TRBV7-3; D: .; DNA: TGTGCCAGCAGCTTAGGAGCAGCCGAGCAGTTCTTC; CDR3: CASSLGAAEQFF
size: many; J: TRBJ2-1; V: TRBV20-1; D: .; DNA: TGCAGTGCCCGGACTCCCGAGGTAGTGCAGTTCTTC; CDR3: CSARTPEVVQFF
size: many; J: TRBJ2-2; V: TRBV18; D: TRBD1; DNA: TGTGCCAGCTCTCTCGACAGGGACACCGGGGAGCTGTTTTTT; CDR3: CASSLDRDTGELFF
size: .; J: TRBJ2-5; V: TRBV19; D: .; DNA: TGTGCCAGTAGTACGATGGGGGGAGGATCCCAAGAGACCCAGTACTTC; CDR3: CASSTMGGGSQETQYF
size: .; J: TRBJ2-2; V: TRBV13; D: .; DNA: TGTGCCAGTAAAGAGGGCAGTTGGTTCGCGAACACCGGGGAGCTGTTTTTT; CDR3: CASKEGSWFANTGELFF
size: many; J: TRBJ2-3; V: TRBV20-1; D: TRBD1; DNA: TGCAGTGCGGGGGACAGGGGAGGGACAGATACGCAGTATTTT; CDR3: CSAGDRGGTDTQYF
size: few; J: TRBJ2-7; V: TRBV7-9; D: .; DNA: TGTGCCAGCAGCTTAGCGGGGGAAACCTACGAGCAGTACTTC; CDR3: CASSLAGETYEQYF
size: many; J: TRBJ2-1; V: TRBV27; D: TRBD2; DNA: TGTGCCAGCAGTTTACTCGGGACTAGCGGGAGGGCCCATGAGCAGTTCTTC; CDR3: CASSLLGTSGRAHEQFF
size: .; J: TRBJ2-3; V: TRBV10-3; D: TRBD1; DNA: TGTGCCATCAGTGGAGGAGGGACAGGGGAACCAACGACGCAGTATTTT; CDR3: CAISGGGTGEPTTQYF
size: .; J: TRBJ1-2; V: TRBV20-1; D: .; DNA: TGCAGTGCTAGTCCAGGGGTTAACTATGGCTACACCTTC; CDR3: CSASPGVNYGYTF
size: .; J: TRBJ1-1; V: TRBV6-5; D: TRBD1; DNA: TGTGCCAGCAGTTACTCAGTACTATCGGACAGGGGGAACACTGAAGCTTTCTTT; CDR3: CASSYSVLSDRGNTEAFF
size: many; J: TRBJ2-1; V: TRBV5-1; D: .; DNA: TGCGCCAGCAGCCAGGACACGCCCGGCAATGAGCAGTTCTTC; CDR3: CASSQDTPGNEQFF
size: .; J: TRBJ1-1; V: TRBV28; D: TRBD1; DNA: TGTGCCAGCAGTTTAGAGACAGGGCCGAACACTGAAGCTTTCTTT; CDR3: CASSLETGPNTEAFF
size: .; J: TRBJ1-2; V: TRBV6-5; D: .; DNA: TGTGCCAGCAGTTACAGGCGGGGGGCTCATACCTTC; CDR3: CASSYRRGAHTF
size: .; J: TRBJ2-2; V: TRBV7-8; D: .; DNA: TGTGCCAGCAGCCCCCGGCGAGGAGCGAACACCGGGGAGCTGTTTTTT; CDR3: CASSPRRGANTGELFF
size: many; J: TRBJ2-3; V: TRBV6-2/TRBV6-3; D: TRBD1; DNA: TGTGCCAGCAGTCCCCAGGGGGTTTGGGCAGATACGCAGTATTTT; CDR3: CASSPQGVWADTQYF
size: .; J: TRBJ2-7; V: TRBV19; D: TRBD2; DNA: TGTGCCAGTAGTATCAGCGGGAGGTCCTACGAGCAGTACTTC; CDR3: CASSISGRSYEQYF
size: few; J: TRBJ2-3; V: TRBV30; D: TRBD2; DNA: TGTGCCTGGAGCCGAACTAGCGGTGTAGATACGCAGTATTTT; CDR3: CAWSRTSGVDTQYF
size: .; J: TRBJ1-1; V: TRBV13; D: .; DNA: TGTGCCAGCAGCAGACTTCCTGAAGCTTTCTTT; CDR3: CASSRLPEAFF
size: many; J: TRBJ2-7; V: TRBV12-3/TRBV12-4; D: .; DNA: TGTGCCAGCAGTCAATCCTGGACACGTTACGAGCAGTACTTC; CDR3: CASSQSWTRYEQYF
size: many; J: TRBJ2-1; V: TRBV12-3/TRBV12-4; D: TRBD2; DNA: TGTGCCAGCAGAGAGAGTAGCGGGAGGGCCGACTCCTACAATGAGCAGTTCTTC; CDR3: CASRESSGRADSYNEQFF
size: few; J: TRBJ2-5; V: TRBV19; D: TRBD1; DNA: TGTGCCAGTGAGGGACAGGGAGAGACCCAGTACTTC; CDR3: CASEGQGETQYF
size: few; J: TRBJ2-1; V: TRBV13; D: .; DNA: TGTGCCAGCAGCTTACCCCGGGATCAATTTAGGTTGACCTACAATGAGCAGTTCTTC; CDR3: CASSLPRDQFRLTYNEQFF
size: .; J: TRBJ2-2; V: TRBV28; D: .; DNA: TGTGCCAGCAGCGGCGGCCCAGGGGCTCCCGGGGAGCTGTTTTTT; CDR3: CASSGGPGAPGELFF